The present T cell receptor beta chain was sequenced within a study of T cell repertoires in cytomegalovirus infection. Whole-study context: Carrying CMV and the relevant HLA type showed in public TCR beta signatures. Study results and limitations: Ex vivo responses were dominated by HLA-C-restricted CMV-specific TCR beta clonotypes. Summed public TCR beta family frequency identified CMV carriers bearing the relevant HLA.

This clonotype was found many times. Its antigen is unidentified. TCRdb itself ran the reads through MiXCR, one entry per CDR3 protein. The sample lists nearly 550,000 distinct CDR3 sequences, approximately 16% occurring once. This TCR derives from a human donor in good health (CMV status not recorded). Some clones in this sample may be carry-over from other donors' samples. Material: CD8+ T cells from PBMCs.

The CDR3 region is CASSSGQGQRETQYF. Written as DNA, the CDR3 is TGTGCCAGCAGTTCCGGACAGGGCCAGAGGGAGACCCAGTACTTC. This chain links TRBV6-2 or TRBV6-3 with TRBJ2-5; 8 bases line up with TRBD1. J was trimmed by 5 bases and V by 4 bases; bases with no gene match: 9. The germline V gene has CDR1 MNHEY and CDR2 SVGEGT. This CDR3 contains 15 residues.